This T cell receptor beta chain derives from a study of human thymus T cells (dated by TCRdb to 2018 to 2021). Regarding the study in general: The study described the TCR alpha and beta repertoires in about eight infant thymus samples and a few matching peripheral blood samples. Donor ages ranged from roughly 6 to 250 days, and the cohort comprised over five male and a couple of female infants.

General conclusions and limits of the study: On average, around 810,000 unique TCRB clonotypes were obtained from thymus samples, compared with 75,000 to 90,000 from blood samples. V and J gene segment usage appeared biased in both thymic and peripheral blood repertoires.

From its cysteine to its phenylalanine, the CDR3 spans 13 amino acids. Only the CDR3 portion is preserved as DNA: 39 bases, with reading frame beginning at the first base. The junction carries 8 bases between V and J, which are trimmed by 5 bases and 2 bases respectively. Looking up the germline V gene yields CDR1 MGHDK and CDR2 SYGVNS. Turning to this clone: The antigen it binds to is not known. No base-level quality is on record; no much larger clone is a single base apart.

TCRB and TCRAD loci were amplified from a standardized quantity of quality-controlled genomic DNA using the immunoSEQ multiplex PCR assay. Amplicons spanned the V(D)J region at a length sufficient to cover the CDR3 and identify V and J genes. The commercial immunoSEQ service was used to sequence amplicons on an Illumina platform. In the original analysis: Primer bias and sequencing errors were corrected using previously described methods, and TCRAD and TCRB definitions followed the IMGT database. The repertoires were analysed using immunoSEQ Analyzer 3.0 and VDJTools for basic statistics, V/J segment usage, diversity estimates, rarefaction and pairwise overlap. To estimate diversity, the Chao1, ChaoE, Efron-Thisted, Shannon and inverse Simpson indices were applied, and diversity was also estimated on datasets down-sampled to the smallest sample. Repertoire overlap was determined by strict matching of CDR3 nucleotide sequence, V gene and J gene, and Jaccard-based multidimensional scaling clustering was applied. Here the immuneACCESS table is served through TCRdb, limited to in-frame sequences with V and J called. Missing clones are a known gap in these copies; in checked studies unresolved V genes cover under half, and the rest lacks a known reason. That table is the source of V, J and clone size, and D and trimming were worked out from the DNA. Across this sample there are about 50,000 clones, with over 90% seen only once. The top ten clones comprise approximately 0.16% of the sample.

Immunologically healthy infants undergoing open corrective cardiac surgery for congenital heart defects in Finland were used as donors. During surgery, a small 0.5-1 mL aliquot of peripheral blood was collected from four of the eight donors. Genomic DNA from blood samples was extracted from all available leukocytes rather than from a fixed cell number. ACK lysis buffer was used to clear erythrocytes from the blood, and the leukocytes were then kept as pellets at -70 degrees C. Genomic DNA was extracted from frozen cell pellets with a QIAsymphony instrument. Source material: blood. The sequence joins TRBV25-1 to TRBJ2-3, with an unclear D gene assignment. The TCR was taken from a girl less than two years old with a congenital heart defect but otherwise immunologically healthy. The sequence in DNA is TGTGCCAGCAGTTTCGGAACCACAGATACGCAGTATTTT. It codes for CASSFGTTDTQYF.